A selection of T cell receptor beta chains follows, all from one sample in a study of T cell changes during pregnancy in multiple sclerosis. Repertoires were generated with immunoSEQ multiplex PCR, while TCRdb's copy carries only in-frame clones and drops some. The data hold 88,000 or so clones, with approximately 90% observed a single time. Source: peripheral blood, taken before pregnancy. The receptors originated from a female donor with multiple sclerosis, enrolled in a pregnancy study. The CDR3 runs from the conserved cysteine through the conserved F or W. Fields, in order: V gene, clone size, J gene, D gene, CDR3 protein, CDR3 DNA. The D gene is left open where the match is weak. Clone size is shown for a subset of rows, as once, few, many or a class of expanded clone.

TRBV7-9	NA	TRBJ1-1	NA	CASSLDSPGFVEAFF	TGTGCCAGCAGCTTAGATTCCCCGGGATTTGTCGAAGCTTTCTTT
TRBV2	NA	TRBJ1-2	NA	CASSEAPGGDRYGYTF	TGTGCCAGCAGTGAAGCGCCGGGGGGCGATAGGTATGGCTACACCTTC
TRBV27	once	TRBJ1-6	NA	CASSLSPGYNSPLHF	TGTGCCAGCAGTTTATCCCCAGGATATAATTCACCCCTCCACTTT
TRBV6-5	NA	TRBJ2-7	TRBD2	CASSLIAGGSDSEQYF	TGTGCCAGCAGTTTAATAGCGGGGGGGAGTGATTCCGAGCAGTACTTC
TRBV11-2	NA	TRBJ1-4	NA	CASSHGRGAWEKLFF	TGTGCCAGCAGTCACGGGCGGGGGGCGTGGGAAAAACTGTTTTTT
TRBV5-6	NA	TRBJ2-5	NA	CASQAQDFQETQYF	TGTGCCAGCCAAGCCCAGGACTTTCAAGAGACCCAGTACTTC
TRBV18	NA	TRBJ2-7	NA	CASSPPIARVSYEQYF	TGTGCCAGCTCACCACCGATCGCGAGAGTTTCCTACGAGCAGTACTTC
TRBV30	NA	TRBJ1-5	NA	CAWSTDSLDQPQHF	TGTGCCTGGAGTACCGACTCCTTGGATCAGCCCCAGCATTTT
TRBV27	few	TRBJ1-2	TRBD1	CASSLGGGNPYYGYTF	TGTGCCAGCAGTTTAGGAGGGGGCAACCCTTACTATGGCTACACCTTC
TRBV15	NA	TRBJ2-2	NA	CATSRGQRELFF	TGTGCCACCAGCAGAGGACAGCGGGAGCTGTTTTTT
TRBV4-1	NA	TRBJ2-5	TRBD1	CASSPDREETQYF	TGCGCCAGCAGCCCGGACAGGGAAGAGACCCAGTACTTC